A selection of T cell receptor beta chains follows, all from one sample in a study of naive and memory T cell subsets. MiXCR, applied by TCRdb to the UMI-ligation and nested PCR reads, yields one record per CDR3 protein. Of more than 95,000 distinct CDR3 sequences in the sample, 13% to 15% were seen once. Sequencing was done on a sample of naive CD8+ T cells from blood. Source of these receptors: a human donor in good health. CDR3s include the opening cysteine and the closing phenylalanine or tryptophan. Fields, in order: D gene, J gene, clone size, V gene, CDR3 protein, CDR3 DNA. A D gene is named only where the DNA matches it firmly. Where a row states a size, it is once, few, many or the class of an expanded clone; other rows omit it.

-	TRBJ1-2	-	TRBV7-9	CASSLPTGLRGYTF	TGTGCCAGCAGCTTACCAACAGGCTTGCGAGGCTACACCTTC
-	TRBJ2-1	-	TRBV24-1	CATSDWDSTSDEQFF	TGTGCCACCAGTGATTGGGACTCAACGTCGGATGAGCAGTTCTTC
TRBD2	TRBJ2-1	-	TRBV3-1	CASSQDREGHVAANEQFF	TGTGCCAGCAGCCAAGATCGGGAGGGTCATGTGGCGGCCAATGAGCAGTTCTTC
TRBD1	TRBJ2-2	-	TRBV29-1	CSVVDRDTGELFF	TGCAGCGTGGTGGACAGGGACACCGGGGAGCTGTTTTTT
-	TRBJ1-4	-	TRBV25-1	CASSVGQKFNEKLFF	TGTGCCAGCAGTGTAGGACAGAAGTTTAATGAAAAACTGTTTTTT
-	TRBJ2-2	-	TRBV14	CASSQLAGDYTGELFF	TGTGCCAGCAGCCAACTGGCAGGGGACTACACCGGGGAGCTGTTTTTT
TRBD1	TRBJ2-7	-	TRBV20-1	CSAREEETGYSGEYF	TGCAGTGCTAGAGAGGAAGAGACAGGGTATAGTGGGGAATACTTC
-	TRBJ1-1	many	TRBV28	CASSPLEWGAPNTEAFF	TGTGCCAGCAGCCCGCTGGAGTGGGGGGCACCGAACACTGAAGCTTTCTTT
TRBD2	TRBJ2-1	few	TRBV14	CASSHRTSYNEQFF	TGTGCCAGCAGCCACAGGACTAGCTACAATGAGCAGTTCTTC
-	TRBJ2-2	-	TRBV10-3	CAISVEHRELFF	TGTGCCATCAGTGTGGAACACCGGGAGCTGTTTTTT
TRBD2	TRBJ2-1	few	TRBV9	CASSDGTSGGAENEQFF	TGTGCCAGCAGCGATGGGACTAGCGGGGGGGCTGAGAATGAGCAGTTCTTC
TRBD2	TRBJ2-3	few	TRBV6-6	CASSYSASGATDTQYF	TGTGCCAGCAGTTACTCCGCTAGCGGGGCCACAGATACGCAGTATTTT
-	TRBJ2-6	-	TRBV5-4	CASSVQRGVLSGANVLTF	TGTGCCAGCAGCGTTCAACGAGGGGTTCTCTCTGGGGCCAACGTCCTGACTTTC
-	TRBJ2-1	few	TRBV7-2	CASSLTGREQFF	TGTGCCAGCAGCTTAACCGGCCGTGAGCAGTTCTTC
TRBD2	TRBJ2-7	many	TRBV7-9	CASSRAGGGEQYF	TGTGCCAGCAGCCGAGCCGGGGGGGGCGAGCAGTACTTC
-	TRBJ2-7	many	TRBV7-8	CASSLRGSHEQYF	TGTGCCAGCAGCTTAAGGGGGTCCCACGAGCAGTACTTC
-	TRBJ2-1	few	TRBV4-1	CASSPLLGEQFF	TGCGCCAGCAGCCCCCTTCTTGGGGAGCAGTTCTTC
TRBD1	TRBJ2-7	few	TRBV10-3	CAIRQGQGGEQYF	TGTGCCATCAGACAGGGACAGGGAGGCGAGCAGTACTTC
-	TRBJ1-1	few	TRBV12-3/TRBV12-4	CASLLGGTEAFF	TGTGCCAGCCTCTTGGGGGGCACTGAAGCTTTCTTT
-	TRBJ2-2	many	TRBV29-1	CSVEEDTGELFF	TGCAGCGTTGAAGAGGACACCGGGGAGCTGTTTTTT
TRBD2	TRBJ2-7	-	TRBV6-6	CASSLQREIPSYEQYF	TGTGCCAGCAGCCTACAGCGGGAAATACCATCCTACGAGCAGTACTTC
-	TRBJ2-1	few	TRBV6-5	CASSYSPSLAEQFF	TGTGCCAGCAGTTACTCTCCTTCTCTAGCGGAGCAGTTCTTC
-	TRBJ1-1	few	TRBV12-3/TRBV12-4	CASRGLGATEAFF	TGTGCCAGCCGAGGGCTTGGGGCCACTGAAGCTTTCTTT
-	TRBJ1-5	few	TRBV7-8	CASSLFGAGTNQPQHF	TGTGCCAGCAGCTTATTCGGGGCAGGGACTAATCAGCCCCAGCATTTT
-	TRBJ2-1	-	TRBV6-6	CASSYSNDEQFF	TGTGCCAGCAGTTACTCGAACGATGAGCAGTTCTTC